This T cell receptor beta chain was retrieved from a study of blood T cell repertoires in COVID-19. Study information: In each case, the material was cDNA or gDNA derived from T cells, B-cell-depleted T cells, or PBMCs.

Using immunoSEQ multiplex PCR, the repertoire was profiled, and TCRdb retains in-frame clones only, with some absent. The sample carries 390,000 or so clones, 70% to 90% recorded once. Seattle-derived patients entered the study during active infection and were followed longitudinally. V trimming: 6 bases; J trimming: 1 base; junction bases outside the gene matches: 8. This CDR3 has 16 residues. Germline lookup yields CDR1 KGHDR and CDR2 SFDVKD. What was sequenced was peripheral blood. The gene calls are TRBV24-1 and TRBJ2-1; TRBD2 matches at 7 bases. The TCR sequence derives from a woman aged 25 to 39 with COVID-19, enrolled during active disease. For the CDR3, the DNA is TGTGCCACCAGTTCAAATCTAGCGGTATCCTACAATGAGCAGTTCTTC. This encodes CATSSNLAVSYNEQFF.